The sequence of this TCR beta chain was determined in a study of cytomegalovirus exposure and HLA in healthy donors. This clone appeared a few times. Its specificity is unknown. General study results and limits: According to a later analysis, donors in an Asian-associated ancestry cluster reportedly had fewer N-insertions than the approximately 670-donor mean. Diagnosis of cytomegalovirus status made by the classifier reportedly showed high specificity and sensitivity. Analyzed later, most CMV-associated TCR beta chains appeared HLA-restricted. By HLA locus, TCR association rates varied in a later analysis, with DRB1 showing the most and HLA-C the fewest.

Unmatched junction bases numbered 9, after V lost 5 bases and J lost 10 bases. Germline-derived CDR1 and CDR2 are MDHEN and SYDVKM. The CDR3 contains 15 residues. Amplification used 60 Vbeta primers and 13 Jbeta primers. Sequencing used immunoSEQ multiplex PCR; TCRdb keeps in-frame clones, though not all of them. In the table there are more than 100,000 clones, about three quarters of which are singletons. V gene TRBV28 combines with J gene TRBJ1-6; 9 nucleotides align to TRBD1. The specimen was PBMCs. This clonotype was sampled from a woman aged 40 to 55 in good health and CMV-seropositive. Here the CDR3 reads CASSPHRGQDSPLHF. CDR3 in DNA: TGTGCCAGCAGTCCTCACAGGGGGCAAGACTCACCCCTCCACTTT.